Below are 31 T cell receptor beta chains sequenced from a single sample in a study of vaccination effects on CD4 cells after COVID-19. The antigens for these receptors are not known. Pools of viral peptides were used by the ViraFEST assay to expand antigen-specific CD4+ T cells ahead of sequencing. Researchers isolated CD4+ T cells once ten to eleven days of culture had elapsed. Generated by immunoSEQ multiplex PCR, the TCRdb table keeps only in-frame clones and is missing some. The sample lists roughly 61,000 clones; roughly 80% were seen once. Material: CD4+ T cells from PBMCs cultured with HCoV-229E spike peptides, obtained before COVID-19 vaccination. These receptor sequences come from a human donor who received a COVID-19 vaccine.

The V call is TRBV7-2, the J call TRBJ2-5; possible D gene TRBD1, 6 bases. Trimming removed 3 bases from V and 5 bases from J, with 16 bases in between. The CDR3 length is 15 residues. Germline values: CDR1 SGHTA, CDR2 FQGNSA. DNA of the CDR3: TGTGCCAGCAGCTTCGCCAGGGGAAGCTGGGAGACCCAGTACTTC. It is translated as CASSFARGSWETQYF.

The chain couples TRBV6-6 to TRBJ2-2, with TRBD1 matching 7 bases. CDR1 and CDR2 (germline): MNHNY, SVGAGI (reference sequence). Losses at the gene ends were 2 bases for V and 4 bases for J; bases not matched to a gene: 4. There are 15 residues in the CDR3. This CDR3 reads CASSYLTGPTGELFF. Here the CDR3 DNA reads TGTGCCAGCAGTTACCTGACAGGGCCCACCGGGGAGCTGTTTTTT.

This clone was recorded a few times. The chain joins TRBV3-1 (or the pseudogene TRBV3-2) to TRBJ1-2; D is ambiguous. Trimming cost V 3 bases and J 6 bases, with 5 bases left between them. The CDR3 has 11 amino acids. Germline values: CDR1 LGHDT, CDR2 YNNKEL (reference sequence). Here the CDR3 reads CASSQVNGYTF. The CDR3 region has the DNA TGTGCCAGCAGCCAGGTAAATGGCTACACCTTC.

The J gene is TRBJ2-2, the V gene TRBV5-1; no clear D. The length of the CDR3 is 16 residues. Germline V lookup: CDR1 SGHRS, CDR2 YFSETQ. V shed 2 bases and J shed 0 bases, with 11 bases lying between them. CDR3 DNA sequence: TGCGCCAGCAGCTTCGAGGACGGCGCGAACACCGGGGAGCTGTTTTTT. It translates to CASSFEDGANTGELFF.

The J gene is TRBJ2-1, the V gene TRBV4-3; no definite D call. The CDR3 contains 14 residues. V was shortened by 6 bases and J by 0 bases, with 9 bases between the two germline ends. The germline CDR1 and CDR2 sequences are LGHNA and YSLEER. Written as DNA, the CDR3 is TGCGCCAGCAGTCTACAGTTCTCCTACAATGAGCAGTTCTTC. It yields the protein CASSLQFSYNEQFF.

The rearrangement joins TRBV5-1 to TRBJ2-1; 8 positions match TRBD1. There are 15 residues in the CDR3. With V trimmed by 2 bases and J by 0 bases, 1 base remained unmatched. Per germline, CDR1 SGHRS and CDR2 YFSETQ. The CDR3 DNA follows: TGCGCCAGCAGCTTAACAGGGGGCTCCTACAATGAGCAGTTCTTC. It codes for CASSLTGGSYNEQFF.

V gene TRBV27 combines with J gene TRBJ2-2; D may correspond to TRBD1 or TRBD2 (5 bases each). Germline CDR1 and CDR2: MNHEY and SMNVEV (reference sequence). The CDR3 has 16 residues. Trimming removed 6 bases at V and 5 bases at J, with 19 bases between. CDR3 amino acids: CASREWGLRGTGELFF. CDR3 coding DNA: TGTGCCAGCAGAGAATGGGGGTTAAGAGGGACCGGGGAGCTGTTTTTT.

The V and J genes are TRBV15 and TRBJ1-2; 12 bases are shared with TRBD1. Trimming cost V 0 bases and J 7 bases; bases outside gene matches: 6. The CDR3 sequence is 16 residues long. Per the germline V gene, CDR1 is LNHNV and CDR2 is YYDKDF (reference sequence). This chain's CDR3 is CATSRDPGTGGGGYTF. The CDR3 DNA is TGTGCCACCAGCAGAGATCCCGGGACAGGGGGCGGTGGCTACACCTTC.

This rearrangement joins TRBV18 to TRBJ2-6; D is ambiguous. Germline V gene data show CDR1 as KGHSH and CDR2 as LQKENI. The CDR3 covers 15 residues. The V end lost 2 bases, the J end lost 0 bases, and 5 bases lay between the germline ends. In DNA, the CDR3 is TGTGCCAGCTCACCAACGCCCTCTGGGGCCAACGTCCTGACTTTC. This translates into CASSPTPSGANVLTF.

The chain carries TRBV7-3 and TRBJ1-2; 9 bases are shared with TRBD1. The CDR3 covers 13 residues. Germline V lookup: CDR1 SGHTA, CDR2 FQGTGA. The V gene end was trimmed by 5 bases and the J gene end by 7 bases; junction bases not matched to a gene: 5. The CDR3 DNA sequence: TGTGCCAGCAGCCTCACAGGGGGCCCTGGCTACACCTTC. Protein product: CASSLTGGPGYTF.

This chain uses TRBV27 with TRBJ2-3, with 10 bases lining up with TRBD2. J was trimmed by 2 bases and V by 7 bases; bases with no gene match: 12. The CDR3 is 17 amino acids. The germline CDR1 and CDR2 sequences are MNHEY and SMNVEV (reference sequence). The CDR3 bases are TGTGCCAGCACTTCTAGCGGGGGAAGGGCGTACACAGATACGCAGTATTTT. Its protein product is CASTSSGGRAYTDTQYF.

CDR3 coding DNA: TGTGCCAGCAGCGAGGGGGTAAGTCCCTACGAGCAGTACGTC. Its protein product is CASSEGVSPYEQYV. The chain is built from TRBV7-3 and TRBJ2-7; perhaps TRBD1 as D (6 bases). Trimming removed 5 bases from V and 2 bases from J, with 13 bases in between. Per the germline V gene, CDR1 is SGHTA and CDR2 is FQGTGA. The CDR3 spans 14 residues.

The chain combines TRBV6-1 with TRBJ1-4, with a weak D call TRBD1 (6 bases). This CDR3 spans 15 amino acids. Germline V gene data show CDR1 as MNHNS and CDR2 as SASEGT. Trimming pared 2 bases from V and 2 bases from J, leaving 9 bases between. CDR3 protein: CASSERQATNEKLFF. In nucleotides, the CDR3 is TGTGCCAGCAGTGAAAGACAGGCTACTAATGAAAAACTGTTTTTT.

The chain combines TRBV7-8 with TRBJ1-2; TRBD1 matches at 10 bases. This CDR3 comprises 17 residues. V was clipped by 5 bases and J by 4 bases; unmatched bases: 13. Germline CDR1 and CDR2: SGHVS and FQNEAQ. CDR3 protein: CASSTGTGEPFGYGYTF. The CDR3 DNA follows: TGTGCCAGCAGCACCGGGACAGGGGAGCCGTTTGGCTATGGCTACACCTTC.

This clone was observed a handful of times. The CDR3 sequence is CASSERGGLYNEQFF. In DNA, the CDR3 is TGTGCCAGCAGCGAAAGGGGAGGGCTTTACAATGAGCAGTTCTTC. The chain has TRBV5-4 and TRBJ2-1; the match to TRBD2 covers 7 bases. CDR3 length: 15 residues. Trimming removed 4 bases from V and 4 bases from J; junction bases left unmatched: 8. CDR1 is SGHNT and CDR2 is YYREEE in the germline V gene (reference sequence). Full variable domain (missing parts from reference TRBV5-4 and TRBJ2-1): ETGVTQSPTHLIKTRGQQVTLRCSSQSGHNTVSWYQQALGQGPQFIFQYYREEENGRGNFPPRFSGLQFPNYSSELNVNALELDDSALYLCASSERGGLYNEQFFGPGTRLTVL.

This clone appeared once. V and J are TRBV19 and TRBJ2-1; 11 bases match TRBD1. Germline assignment: CDR1 LNHDA and CDR2 SQIVND (reference sequence). The junction had 6 bases not matched to a gene; V was cut back by 3 bases and J by 8 bases. This CDR3 has 15 residues. The CDR3 nucleotides are TGTGCCAGTAGTATCCGGGACAGGGGGATACATGAGCAGTTCTTC. Protein sequence: CASSIRDRGIHEQFF.

The rearrangement links TRBV24-1 to TRBJ1-4; D remains ambiguous. In germline, CDR1 is KGHDR, CDR2 SFDVKD. The CDR3 covers 15 residues. Trimming removed 0 bases at V and 8 bases at J, with 12 bases between. The CDR3 bases are TGTGCCACCAGTGATTTGGTGTCGCTTGGGGAAAAACTGTTTTTT. Protein sequence: CATSDLVSLGEKLFF.

This chain uses TRBV7-2 with TRBJ1-6, with D uncertain. The V end was cut by 2 bases, the J end by 8 bases, with 13 bases between. Germline CDR1 SGHTA, CDR2 FQGNSA. The CDR3 loop spans 15 amino acids. The CDR3 spells CASSLIGGGDSPLHF. In DNA, the CDR3 is TGTGCCAGCAGCTTAATAGGAGGTGGAGATTCACCCCTCCACTTT.

This clone has just one count. The genes are TRBV11-2 and TRBJ1-5, with D possibly TRBD1 on 6 matching bases. CDR3 size: 13 residues. The V gene lost 5 bases and the J gene lost 5 bases, with 10 bases spanning the gap. Germline V CDR1 and CDR2: SGHAT, FQNNGV. CDR3 DNA sequence: TGTGCCAGCAGCCGGGGGACATATCAGCCCCAGCATTTT. It encodes CASSRGTYQPQHF.

This clone was counted only a few times. The chain employs TRBV5-1 and TRBJ1-1; unclear D gene. With 0 bases removed from V and 1 base from J, the gap between germline ends came to 10 bases. This CDR3 is built from 15 residues. The germline V gene encodes CDR1 SGHRS and CDR2 YFSETQ. The CDR3 loop is CASSLAGRENTEAFF. As DNA, the CDR3 is TGCGCCAGCAGCTTGGCCGGCAGAGAGAACACTGAAGCTTTCTTT.

The V call is TRBV4-2, the J call TRBJ2-3; 10 bases are a match to TRBD2. The CDR3 consists of 16 residues. The V gene's germline CDR1 is LGHNA and CDR2 YNFKEQ. The V gene end was trimmed by 4 bases and the J gene end by 4 bases; junction bases not matched to a gene: 8. The CDR3 bases are TGTGCCAGCAGCCGCCGGTTAGCGGGGGGTTCAGATACGCAGTATTTT. This translates into CASSRRLAGGSDTQYF.

This chain links TRBV25-1 with TRBJ2-7, with D hard to call. Germline CDR1 and CDR2: MGHDK and SYGVNS. V was cut by 2 bases and J by 0 bases, with 5 bases left in between. The CDR3 runs to 13 residues. CDR3 in DNA: TGTGCCAGCAGTGAAGGGCACTCCTACGAGCAGTACGTC. Encoded protein: CASSEGHSYEQYV.

The V and J genes are TRBV27 and TRBJ2-7; 10 bases fit TRBD1. CDR1 and CDR2 from the germline V gene are MNHEY and SMNVEV (reference sequence). This CDR3 comprises 14 residues. Trimming took 2 bases from V and 7 from J; bases not matched to a gene: 5. CDR3 sequence reads: CASSLRQGAREQYV. The CDR3 region has the DNA TGTGCCAGCAGTTTAAGACAGGGGGCGCGGGAGCAGTACGTC.

This clone has only a few counts. The chain uses TRBV19 and TRBJ2-1, with D perhaps TRBD1 (6 bases). Deletions cut 8 bases from V and 6 bases from J, with 14 bases between. From germline, CDR1 is LNHDA and CDR2 SQIVND (reference sequence). The length of the CDR3 is 13 residues. CDR3 region: CASGMDRSNEQFF. The CDR3 nucleotides are TGTGCCAGTGGGATGGACAGATCCAATGAGCAGTTCTTC.

The chain is built from TRBV6-4 and TRBJ1-1, with no clear D. Looked up from germline, CDR1 is MRHNA and CDR2 is SNTAGT. V was shortened by 3 bases and J by 1 base, with 12 bases between the two germline ends. The CDR3 sequence is 15 residues long. CDR3 protein: CASSDNTGGNTEAFF. The CDR3 DNA reads as TGTGCCAGCAGTGATAACACGGGTGGGAACACTGAAGCTTTCTTT.

This chain uses TRBV2 with TRBJ2-1; 12 bases match TRBD2. The CDR3 is 15 amino acids. Germline CDR1 and CDR2: SNHLY and FYNNEI. Trimming took 6 bases from V and 9 from J; bases not matched to a gene: 9. DNA of the CDR3: TGTGCCAGCAGGAGGACTAGCGGGGATTCGAGTGAGCAGTTCTTC. This translates into CASRRTSGDSSEQFF.

The rearrangement links TRBV6-4 to TRBJ2-3, with D uncertain. The germline V gene encodes CDR1 MRHNA and CDR2 SNTAGT. The CDR3 has 13 amino acids. The V gene lost 3 bases and the J gene lost 12 bases, with 16 bases spanning the gap. The CDR3 spells CASSESSRSLQYF. CDR3 bases: TGTGCCAGCAGTGAATCGAGTCGCTCGCTTCAGTATTTT.

This clone was found a few times. J is TRBJ2-7 and V is TRBV6-2 or TRBV6-3, with D tentatively TRBD1 (6 bases). The CDR3 is 13 amino acids. V was cut by 6 bases and J by 3 bases, with 12 bases left in between. Germline V gives CDR1 MNHEY, CDR2 SVGEGT. CDR3 amino acids: CASSITGFYEQYV. The DNA for the CDR3 is TGTGCCAGCAGCATAACAGGGTTCTACGAGCAGTACGTC.

V usage is TRBV5-1 and J usage is TRBJ1-2; D is ambiguous. V dropped 0 bases and J dropped 3 bases, with 9 bases sitting between them. Germline values: CDR1 SGHRS, CDR2 YFSETQ. The CDR3 is 14 residues long. CDR3 sequence reads: CASSLAEYDYGYTF. CDR3 DNA sequence: TGCGCCAGCAGCTTGGCCGAGTACGACTATGGCTACACCTTC.

The CDR3 nucleotides are TGTGCCATCAGTGAAGGGACAGGGTCGTTACCCACCTTC. This sequence encodes CAISEGTGSLPTF. This chain connects TRBV10-3 to TRBJ1-2; 9 bases agree with TRBD1. With 3 bases clipped from V and 13 bases from J, the junction kept 9 bases outside the gene matches. Per the germline V gene, CDR1 is ENHRY and CDR2 is SYGVKD. The CDR3 is 13 residues long.

This rearrangement joins TRBV5-1 to TRBJ1-4; 7 nucleotides line up with TRBD1. V lost 2 bases to trimming and J lost 3 bases; unmatched junction nucleotides: 7. CDR1 is SGHRS, CDR2 YFSETQ, per germline. There are 16 residues in the CDR3. CDR3 amino acids: CASSFTTGVANEKLFF. CDR3 nucleotides: TGCGCCAGCAGCTTCACCACAGGGGTGGCTAATGAAAAACTGTTTTTT.